Following are 16 T cell receptor beta chains from one sample sequenced in a study of a mutant IDH1 vaccine in newly diagnosed glioma. Repertoires were generated with immunoSEQ multiplex PCR, while TCRdb's copy carries only in-frame clones and drops some. The sample shows about 54,000 clones, approximately 80% of them seen only once. The time point here: baseline, week 1 (first vaccination visit). Treatment indicated: pre-vaccination baseline after standard-of-care therapy. Sequencing used PBMCs, obtained from a glioma patient treated with radiotherapy, temozolomide or both. These receptors originate from a man younger than 35 with glioma.

The chain couples TRBV13 to TRBJ2-4, with no clear D. The V and J ends lost 3 bases and 0 bases respectively, with 6 bases between them. Germline values: CDR1 PRHDT, CDR2 FYEKMQ (reference sequence). This CDR3 is 14 amino acids long. CDR3 sequence: CASSLALAKNIQYF. CDR3 sequence (DNA): TGTGCCAGCAGCTTGGCTCTAGCCAAAAACATTCAGTACTTC.

The J gene is TRBJ1-1, the V gene TRBV7-2; a possible D gene is TRBD1 (6 bases). The CDR3 covers 14 residues. The V end was cut by 2 bases, the J end by 7 bases, with 14 bases between. Per the germline V gene, CDR1 is SGHTA and CDR2 is FQGNSA. CDR3 region: CASSLFGTWIEAFF. DNA of the CDR3: TGTGCCAGCAGCTTATTTGGGACATGGATTGAAGCTTTCTTT.

This chain connects TRBV9 to TRBJ2-1; D ambiguous. CDR3 length: 15 residues. The V end was cut by 0 bases, the J end by 0 bases, with 7 bases between. Germline V gene lookup returns CDR1 SGDLS and CDR2 YYNGEE. CDR3 sequence (DNA): TGTGCCAGCAGCGTAGACCAGAACTCCTACAATGAGCAGTTCTTC. Protein: CASSVDQNSYNEQFF.

This clone was seen only a few times. The V and J genes are TRBV6-1 and TRBJ1-1; 8 positions match TRBD1. V gave up 3 bases and J gave up 2 bases; unmatched junction bases: 5. The CDR3 length is 15 residues. CDR1 is MNHNS, CDR2 SASEGT, per germline. As DNA, the CDR3 is TGTGCCAGCAGTGAGACAGGGGATCCCAACACTGAAGCTTTCTTT. Its translation is CASSETGDPNTEAFF.

J is TRBJ2-7 and V is TRBV6-6; D is uncertain. Germline V gene sequence: CDR1 MNHNY, CDR2 SVGAGI (reference sequence). CDR3 length equals 14 residues. V was pared by 8 bases and J by 3 bases, with 17 bases between. CDR3 amino acids: CASLRKGTNYEQYF. CDR3 bases: TGTGCCAGCCTAAGGAAGGGTACCAACTACGAGCAGTACTTC.

The DNA of the CDR3 is TGTGCCAGCAGTTCCCTGGTGGAGGGCTACACCTTC. Amino acids: CASSSLVEGYTF. This chain links TRBV28 with TRBJ1-2, with D unclear. Deletions cut 4 bases from V and 8 bases from J, with 11 bases between. The CDR3 is 12 amino acids. Germline V lookup: CDR1 MDHEN, CDR2 SYDVKM.

This clone was counted only a few times. This chain links TRBV6-5 with TRBJ1-1; D ambiguous. CDR3 length equals 13 residues. CDR1 MNHEY and CDR2 SVGAGI come from the germline V gene. Trimming removed 6 bases at V and 0 bases at J, with 8 bases between. CDR3 nucleotides: TGTGCCAGCAGCGAGTGGATGAACACTGAAGCTTTCTTT. Amino acid sequence: CASSEWMNTEAFF.

In this sample, this clone is large. This rearrangement joins TRBV25-1 to TRBJ1-3, with 9 bases fitting TRBD1. The V gene end was trimmed by 3 bases and the J gene end by 8 bases; junction bases not matched to a gene: 8. The V gene's germline CDR1 is MGHDK and CDR2 SYGVNS. The CDR3 is 15 amino acids. The CDR3 sequence is CASSEGDREWDTIYF. The CDR3 DNA sequence: TGTGCCAGCAGTGAGGGGGACAGGGAGTGGGACACCATATATTTT.

The gene calls are TRBV6-5 and TRBJ2-7; perhaps D is TRBD1 or TRBD2 (5 bases each). V was shortened by 6 bases and J by 0 bases, with 15 bases between the two germline ends. Germline V gene lookup returns CDR1 MNHEY and CDR2 SVGAGI. CDR3 length: 15 residues. The DNA of the CDR3 is TGTGCCAGCAGCACGACCGGGGCCGCCTCCTACGAGCAGTACTTC. Protein sequence: CASSTTGAASYEQYF.

In its sample, this clone was seen once. V gene TRBV7-9 combines with J gene TRBJ1-3; 9 nucleotides match TRBD1. This CDR3 is built from 17 residues. Trimming at V came to 5 bases and at J to 2 bases, leaving 10 bases not matched to a gene. Germline CDR1 and CDR2: SEHNR and FQNEAQ (reference sequence). The CDR3 here is CASSRRGQGRTGNTIYF. The CDR3 region has the DNA TGTGCCAGCAGCCGCCGGGGACAGGGAAGAACTGGAAACACCATATATTTT.

The rearrangement uses TRBV19 and TRBJ1-1; D ambiguous. Deletions cut 3 bases from V and 5 bases from J, with 10 bases between. This CDR3 contains 13 residues. Germline V gene data show CDR1 as LNHDA and CDR2 as SQIVND (reference sequence). The CDR3 sequence is CASSMRLYTEAFF. CDR3 DNA sequence: TGTGCCAGTAGTATGCGGCTATATACTGAAGCTTTCTTT.

V is TRBV30 and J is TRBJ1-3; a possible D gene is TRBD1 (6 bases). V lost 1 base and J lost 3, with 10 bases in between. CDR1 and CDR2 from the germline V gene are GTSNPN and SVGIG (reference sequence). The CDR3 contains 14 residues. As DNA, the CDR3 is TGTGCCTGGAGTGGCGGGGGCAGTGGAAACACCATATATTTT. Its translation: CAWSGGGSGNTIYF.

The chain links TRBV13 to TRBJ2-5; D is perhaps TRBD2 (7 bases). The CDR3 extends over 14 amino acids. V was cut by 5 bases and J by 4 bases, with 14 bases left in between. Germline values: CDR1 PRHDT, CDR2 FYEKMQ (reference sequence). CDR3 protein: CASSETGRGETQYF. In DNA form, the CDR3 reads TGTGCCAGCAGCGAAACAGGGAGGGGAGAGACCCAGTACTTC.

This clone appeared once. The chain joins TRBV6-5 to TRBJ2-7; no firm D call. The CDR3 spans 13 residues. V lost 7 bases and J lost 11, with 21 bases in between. The germline V gene encodes CDR1 MNHEY and CDR2 SVGAGI. In DNA, the CDR3 is TGTGCCAGCACCGCCTCCCCCACAGAGGTTGAGTACTTC. Translation gives CASTASPTEVEYF.

This rearrangement joins TRBV30 to TRBJ2-2; D might be TRBD2 (7 bases). CDR1 is GTSNPN and CDR2 is SVGIG in the germline V gene (reference sequence). The CDR3 consists of 15 residues. V dropped 7 bases and J dropped 4 bases, with 19 bases sitting between them. The CDR3 loop reads CASTRWGGATGELFF. The DNA of the CDR3 is TGTGCCTCAACCCGATGGGGGGGGGCCACCGGGGAGCTGTTTTTT.

J is TRBJ2-7 and V is TRBV4-1, with D unclear. The CDR3 has 14 amino acids. Germline-derived CDR1 and CDR2 are MGHRA and YSYEKL. With 0 bases removed from V and 4 bases from J, the gap between germline ends came to 10 bases. CDR3 nucleotide sequence: TGCGCCAGCAGCCAAGAGGGAATGGGTTACGAGCAGTACTTC. It translates to CASSQEGMGYEQYF.